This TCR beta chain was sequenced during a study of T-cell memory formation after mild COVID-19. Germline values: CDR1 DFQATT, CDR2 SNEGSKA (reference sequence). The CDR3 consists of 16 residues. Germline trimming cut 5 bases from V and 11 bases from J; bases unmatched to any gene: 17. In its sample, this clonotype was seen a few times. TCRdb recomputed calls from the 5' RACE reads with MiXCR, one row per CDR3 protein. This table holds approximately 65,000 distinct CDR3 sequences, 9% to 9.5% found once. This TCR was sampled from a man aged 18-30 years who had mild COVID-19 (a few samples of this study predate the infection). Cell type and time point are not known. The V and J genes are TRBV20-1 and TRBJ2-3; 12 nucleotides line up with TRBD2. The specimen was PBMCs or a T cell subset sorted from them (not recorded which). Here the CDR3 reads CSAPFPLGLAGRRQYF. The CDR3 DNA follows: TGCAGTGCTCCATTTCCGTTGGGACTAGCGGGCCGACGGCAGTATTTT.